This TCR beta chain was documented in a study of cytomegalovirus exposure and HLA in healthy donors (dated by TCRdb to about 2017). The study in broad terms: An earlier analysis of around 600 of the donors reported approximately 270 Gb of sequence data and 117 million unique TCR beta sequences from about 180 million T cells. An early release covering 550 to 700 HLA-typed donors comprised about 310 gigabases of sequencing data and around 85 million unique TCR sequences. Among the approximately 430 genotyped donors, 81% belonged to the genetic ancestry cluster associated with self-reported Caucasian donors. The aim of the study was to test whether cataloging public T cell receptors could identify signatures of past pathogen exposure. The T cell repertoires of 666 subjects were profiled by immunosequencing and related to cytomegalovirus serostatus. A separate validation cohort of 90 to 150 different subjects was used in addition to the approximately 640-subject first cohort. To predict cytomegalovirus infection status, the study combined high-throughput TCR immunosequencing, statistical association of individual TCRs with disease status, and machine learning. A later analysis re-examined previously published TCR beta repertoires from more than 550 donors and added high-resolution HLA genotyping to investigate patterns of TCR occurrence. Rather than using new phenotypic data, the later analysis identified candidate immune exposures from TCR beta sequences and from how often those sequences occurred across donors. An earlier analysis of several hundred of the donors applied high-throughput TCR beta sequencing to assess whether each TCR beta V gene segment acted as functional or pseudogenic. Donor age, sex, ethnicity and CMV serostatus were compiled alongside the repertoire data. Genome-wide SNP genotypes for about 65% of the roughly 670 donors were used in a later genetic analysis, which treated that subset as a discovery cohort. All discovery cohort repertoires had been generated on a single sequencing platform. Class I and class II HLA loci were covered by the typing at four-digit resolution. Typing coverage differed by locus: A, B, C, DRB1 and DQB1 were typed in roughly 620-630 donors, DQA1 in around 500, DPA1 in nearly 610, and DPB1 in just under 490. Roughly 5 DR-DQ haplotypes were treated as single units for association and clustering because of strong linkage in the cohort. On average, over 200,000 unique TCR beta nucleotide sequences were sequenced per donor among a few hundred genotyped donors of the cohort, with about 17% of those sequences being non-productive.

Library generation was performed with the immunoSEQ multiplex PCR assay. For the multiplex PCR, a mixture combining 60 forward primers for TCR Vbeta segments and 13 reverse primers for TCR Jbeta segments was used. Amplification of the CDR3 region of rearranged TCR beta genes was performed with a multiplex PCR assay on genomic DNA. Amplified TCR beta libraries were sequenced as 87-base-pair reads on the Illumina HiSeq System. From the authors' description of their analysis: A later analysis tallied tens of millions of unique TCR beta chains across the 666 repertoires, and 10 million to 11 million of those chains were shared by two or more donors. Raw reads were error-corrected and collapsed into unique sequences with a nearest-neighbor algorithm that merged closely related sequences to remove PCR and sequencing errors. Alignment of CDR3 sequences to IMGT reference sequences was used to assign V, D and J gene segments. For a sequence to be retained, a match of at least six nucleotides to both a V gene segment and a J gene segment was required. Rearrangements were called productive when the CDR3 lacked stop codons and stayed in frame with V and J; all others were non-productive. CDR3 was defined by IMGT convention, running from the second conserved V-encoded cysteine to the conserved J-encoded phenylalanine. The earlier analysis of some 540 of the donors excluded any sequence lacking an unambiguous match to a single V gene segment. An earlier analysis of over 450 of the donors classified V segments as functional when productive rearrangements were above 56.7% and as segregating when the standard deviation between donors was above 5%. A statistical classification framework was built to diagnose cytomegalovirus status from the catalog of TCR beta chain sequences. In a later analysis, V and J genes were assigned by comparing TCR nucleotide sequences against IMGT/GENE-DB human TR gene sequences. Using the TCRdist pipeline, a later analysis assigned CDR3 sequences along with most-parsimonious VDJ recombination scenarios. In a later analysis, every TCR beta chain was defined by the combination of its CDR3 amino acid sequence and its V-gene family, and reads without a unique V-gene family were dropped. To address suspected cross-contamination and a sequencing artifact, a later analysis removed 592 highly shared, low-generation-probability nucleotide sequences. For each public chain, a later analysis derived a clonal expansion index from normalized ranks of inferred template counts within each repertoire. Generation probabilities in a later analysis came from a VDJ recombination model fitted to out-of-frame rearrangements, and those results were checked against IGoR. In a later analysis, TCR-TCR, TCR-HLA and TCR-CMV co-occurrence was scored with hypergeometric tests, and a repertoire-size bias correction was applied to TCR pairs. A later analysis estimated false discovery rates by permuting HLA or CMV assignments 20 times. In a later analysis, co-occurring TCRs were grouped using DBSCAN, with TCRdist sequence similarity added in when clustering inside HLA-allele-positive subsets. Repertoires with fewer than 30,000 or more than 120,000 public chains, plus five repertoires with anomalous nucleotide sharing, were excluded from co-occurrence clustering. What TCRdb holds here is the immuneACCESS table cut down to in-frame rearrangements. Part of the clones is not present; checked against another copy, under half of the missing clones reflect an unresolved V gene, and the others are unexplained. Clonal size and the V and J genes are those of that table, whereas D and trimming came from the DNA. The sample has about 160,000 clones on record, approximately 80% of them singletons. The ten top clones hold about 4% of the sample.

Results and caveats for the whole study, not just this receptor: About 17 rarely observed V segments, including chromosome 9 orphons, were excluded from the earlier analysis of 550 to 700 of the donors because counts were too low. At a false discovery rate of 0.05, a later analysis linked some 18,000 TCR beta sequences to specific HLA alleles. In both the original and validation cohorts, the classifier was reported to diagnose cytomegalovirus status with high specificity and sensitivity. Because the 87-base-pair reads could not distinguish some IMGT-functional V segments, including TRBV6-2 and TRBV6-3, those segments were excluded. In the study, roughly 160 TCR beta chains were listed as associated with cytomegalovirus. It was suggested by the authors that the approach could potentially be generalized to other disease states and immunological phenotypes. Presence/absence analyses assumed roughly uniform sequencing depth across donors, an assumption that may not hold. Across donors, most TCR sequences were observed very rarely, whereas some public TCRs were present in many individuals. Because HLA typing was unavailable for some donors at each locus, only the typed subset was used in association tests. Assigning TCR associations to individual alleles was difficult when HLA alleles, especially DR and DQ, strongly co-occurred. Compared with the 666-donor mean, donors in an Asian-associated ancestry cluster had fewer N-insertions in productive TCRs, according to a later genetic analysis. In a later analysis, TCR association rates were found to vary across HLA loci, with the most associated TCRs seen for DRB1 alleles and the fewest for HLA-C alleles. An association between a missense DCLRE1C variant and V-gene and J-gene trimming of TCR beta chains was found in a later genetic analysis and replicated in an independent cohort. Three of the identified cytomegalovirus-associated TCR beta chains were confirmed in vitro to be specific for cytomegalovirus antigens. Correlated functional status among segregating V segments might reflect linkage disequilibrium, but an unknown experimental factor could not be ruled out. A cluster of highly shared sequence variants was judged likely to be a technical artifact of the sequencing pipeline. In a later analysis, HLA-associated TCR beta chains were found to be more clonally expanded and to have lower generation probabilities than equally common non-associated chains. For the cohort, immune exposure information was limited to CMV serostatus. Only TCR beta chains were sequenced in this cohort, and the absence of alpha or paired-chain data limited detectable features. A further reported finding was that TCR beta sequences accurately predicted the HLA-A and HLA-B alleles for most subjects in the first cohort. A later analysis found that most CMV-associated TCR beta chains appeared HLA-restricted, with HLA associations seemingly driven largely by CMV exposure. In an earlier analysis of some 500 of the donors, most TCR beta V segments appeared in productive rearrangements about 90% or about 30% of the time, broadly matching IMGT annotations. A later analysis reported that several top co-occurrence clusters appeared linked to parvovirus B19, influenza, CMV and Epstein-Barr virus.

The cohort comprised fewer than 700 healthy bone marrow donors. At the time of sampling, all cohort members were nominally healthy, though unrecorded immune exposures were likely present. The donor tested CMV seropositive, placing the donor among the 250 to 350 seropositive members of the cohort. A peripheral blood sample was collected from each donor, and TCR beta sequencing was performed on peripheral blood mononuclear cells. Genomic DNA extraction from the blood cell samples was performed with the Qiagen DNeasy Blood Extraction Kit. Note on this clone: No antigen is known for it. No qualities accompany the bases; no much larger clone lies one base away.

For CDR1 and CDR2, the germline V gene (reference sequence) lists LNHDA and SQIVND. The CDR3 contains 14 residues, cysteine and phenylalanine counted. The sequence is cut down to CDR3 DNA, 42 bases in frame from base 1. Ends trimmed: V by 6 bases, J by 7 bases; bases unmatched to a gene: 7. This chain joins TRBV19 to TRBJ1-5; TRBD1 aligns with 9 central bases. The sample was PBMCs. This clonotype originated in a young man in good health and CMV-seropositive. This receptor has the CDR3 CASRLQGAWQPQHF. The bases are TGTGCCAGTAGACTACAGGGGGCATGGCAGCCCCAGCATTTT.